These T cell receptor beta chains were read from a single sample in a study of early T cells in non-severe SARS-CoV-2 infection. TCRdb reprocessed the 5' RACE reads via MiXCR and lists one record per CDR3 protein. The sample yields approximately 49,000 distinct CDR3 sequences, 12% seen once. Input material: whole blood. These receptors originate from an adult who was a healthcare worker with PCR-confirmed SARS-CoV-2 infection or an uninfected control (not recorded which). Both conserved end residues are part of each CDR3. Fields, in order: V gene, CDR3 length, J gene, CDR3 protein.

TRBV9	12	TRBJ2-1	CASSAWDSEQFF
TRBV29-1	12	TRBJ1-2	CSVATGLYGYTF
TRBV29-1	14	TRBJ2-2	CSGYRASNTGELFF
TRBV27	12	TRBJ1-1	CASSPPDKEAFF
TRBV7-3	16	TRBJ2-3	CASSLFGTPSTDTQYF
TRBV29-1	15	TRBJ2-7	CSVSGTSGVTYEQYF
TRBV6-2/TRBV6-3	13	TRBJ2-7	CASSDRPTYEQYF
TRBV6-2/TRBV6-3	13	TRBJ2-1	CASSYSTRNEQFF
TRBV4-1	17	TRBJ1-1	CASSQVWASQVNTEAFF
TRBV20-1	12	TRBJ2-2	CSASRGYGELFF
TRBV6-2/TRBV6-3	14	TRBJ2-1	CASTGLAGGREQFF
TRBV18	16	TRBJ1-3	CASSPPGISSGNTIYF
TRBV7-2	11	TRBJ1-1	CEALEGGEAFF
TRBV18	15	TRBJ1-5	CASSPGQGSNQPQHF
TRBV3-1	12	TRBJ2-4	CASSQTGQHQYF